A selection of T cell receptor beta chains follows, all from one sample in a study of OX40 agonist ivuxolimab in advanced cancers. TCRdb's copy holds only in-frame clones and misses some; the assay was immunoSEQ multiplex PCR. The top ten clones hold over 9.5% of a sample with around 55,000 clones, 70% to 90% of them seen once. The sample consisted of CD4+ or CD8+ T cells sorted from blood, taken in a trial of the OX40 agonist ivuxolimab. The source is an adult with an advanced solid tumor such as melanoma, head and neck, liver or kidney cancer. Both conserved end residues are trimmed from each CDR3. The D gene is left open where the match is weak.

.,TRBV9,11,TRBD2,ASGRGDAYEQY
TRBJ2-6,TRBV18,14,TRBD1,ASSPNRGAGANVLT
TRBJ1-1,TRBV28,11,.,ASTQWGNTEAF
TRBJ1-6,TRBV6-1,12,TRBD1,ASSETQGSSPLH
TRBJ2-1,TRBV6-6,14,.,ASSPIMAGYYNEQF
TRBJ2-7,TRBV5-6,12,.,ASMHWGGLYEQY
TRBJ1-1,TRBV5-8,9,.,ASSLFEGAF
TRBJ1-2,TRBV5-6,10,.,ASSPGTYGYT
TRBJ2-5,TRBV11-2,15,TRBD1,ASSLVNSDRGQETQY
TRBJ2-7,TRBV4-2,16,.,ASSQAPVGGDSSYEQY
TRBJ2-7,TRBV2,10,.,ASLAGTGEQY
TRBJ2-7,TRBV2,12,.,ASSGVLEPYEQY
TRBJ1-4,TRBV7-9,13,.,ASSLSLQSNEKLF
TRBJ1-2,TRBV29-1,10,.,SVRGTLDGYT
TRBJ1-5,TRBV15,13,.,ATSRDWMADQPQH
.,TRBV19,14,.,ASSIAYTDEPYEQY
TRBJ1-1,TRBV9,13,.,ASSVSQGNLIEAF
TRBJ2-3,TRBV7-2,13,.,ASSLLAGRKDTQY
TRBJ1-2,TRBV9,14,.,ASSVAWAGGAGGYT
TRBJ1-4,TRBV5-1,13,TRBD1,ASSLYRGTNEKLF
TRBJ2-2,TRBV10-2,16,TRBD2,ASRGTSGGAGVDGELF
TRBJ1-5,TRBV27,10,.,ASRTANQPQH
TRBJ2-1,TRBV7-9,14,.,ASSLGPSGSYNEQF
TRBJ2-3,TRBV19,14,.,ASTSGWAGSFDTQY
TRBJ1-1,TRBV4-3,14,.,ASSQGFLRQNTEAF
.,TRBV4-2,13,.,ASSQVFRSSYEQY
TRBJ2-7,TRBV27,12,.,ASSPRDTSYEQY
TRBJ2-2,TRBV28,17,.,ASMSPQIGANSNTGELF